What follows are 17 T cell receptor beta chains derived from one specimen sequenced in a study of siplizumab effects on memory and regulatory T cells. Profiling relied on immunoSEQ multiplex PCR, and the TCRdb table lists in-frame clones only, not all of them. The sample records some 100,000 clones, around 92% being singletons. Sequencing was carried out using Tregs sorted from blood. Source of these receptors: a human donor in good health.

The chain combines TRBV2 with TRBJ1-5; 9 positions agree with TRBD1. V dropped 6 bases and J dropped 0; count of bases not matched to a gene: 3. The germline gives CDR1 SNHLY, CDR2 FYNNEI. This CDR3 comprises 15 residues. The CDR3 spells CASRETGGSNQPQHF. The DNA for the CDR3 is TGTGCCAGCAGAGAGACAGGGGGTAGCAATCAGCCCCAGCATTTT.

The chain couples TRBV5-1 to TRBJ2-3, with TRBD2 matching over 8 bases. This CDR3 is 16 amino acids long. Looked up from germline, CDR1 is SGHRS and CDR2 is YFSETQ. V was clipped by 4 bases and J by 2 bases; unmatched bases: 9. The CDR3 sequence is CASSEGLASNTDTQYF. The CDR3, as DNA: TGCGCCAGCAGCGAAGGACTAGCTTCAAACACAGATACGCAGTATTTT.

The chain combines TRBV10-2 with TRBJ2-7, with 7 bases lining up with TRBD2. The V and J ends lost 6 bases and 4 bases, in that order; junction bases with no gene match: 12. The CDR3 sequence is 15 residues long. Germline V lookup: CDR1 WSHSY, CDR2 SAAADI. The CDR3, as DNA: TGCGCCAGCAGACCTAGCGGAAACGCAGGGTACGAGCAGTACTTC. Translating gives CASRPSGNAGYEQYF.

The CDR3 region is CAITKTREKPSGTQYF. In nucleotides, the CDR3 is TGTGCCATCACCAAAACCCGTGAAAAACCTTCGGGTACGCAGTATTTT. The gene calls are TRBV10-3 and TRBJ2-3; D is undetermined. The CDR3 consists of 16 residues. From germline, CDR1 is ENHRY and CDR2 SYGVKD. Between the trimmed V and J ends, which lost 7 bases and 8 bases, there was a span of 25 bases.

This chain links TRBV7-8 with TRBJ1-5; 8 positions agree with TRBD1. CDR1 and CDR2 from the germline V gene are SGHVS and FQNEAQ. Trimming took 5 bases from V and 0 from J; bases not matched to a gene: 6. There are 16 residues in the CDR3. The CDR3 nucleotides read TGTGCCAGCAGCCCCAGGGGGCCAAATAGCAATCAGCCCCAGCATTTT. This encodes CASSPRGPNSNQPQHF.

The J gene is TRBJ2-5, the V gene TRBV12-2; the D call in the table, TRBD1, was not verified against the DNA. TRBV12-2 is given as a pseudogene. CDR3 length equals 11 residues. The CDR3 DNA reads as TGTGCAAGTCGCTTAGGGGCCCCCCAGTACTTC. This encodes CASRLGAPQYF.

The chain has TRBV30 and TRBJ1-2; 8 bases match TRBD1. This CDR3 spans 14 amino acids. Germline V lookup: CDR1 GTSNPN, CDR2 SVGIG (reference sequence). V was clipped by 0 bases and J by 8 bases; unmatched bases: 8. The CDR3 nucleotides are TGTGCCTGGAGTGTACTAGGCCAGGGGGCAGGCTACACCTTC. It yields the protein CAWSVLGQGAGYTF.

This sequence joins TRBV10-3 and TRBJ1-5; D is uncertain. Germline V gene data show CDR1 as ENHRY and CDR2 as SYGVKD. The V end was cut by 3 bases, the J end by 5 bases, with 11 bases between. The CDR3 is 14 residues long. The CDR3, as DNA: TGTGCCATCAGTGATAAAGCCCGGGATCAGCCCCAGCATTTT. Protein: CAISDKARDQPQHF.

The sample holds one count of this clone. The rearrangement joins TRBV18 to TRBJ1-2, with 7 bases matching TRBD1. Germline V gene lookup returns CDR1 KGHSH and CDR2 LQKENI. The J segment lost 4 bases and the V segment lost 5 bases, leaving 4 bases of the junction unmatched. The CDR3 sequence is 13 residues long. The CDR3 region is CASSATGTYGYTF. The DNA for the CDR3 is TGTGCCAGCTCAGCGACAGGGACCTATGGCTACACCTTC. The variable domain in full, with the rest retrieved from reference TRBV18 and TRBJ1-2, is NAGVMQNPRHLVRRRGQEARLRCSPMKGHSHVYWYRQLPEEGLKFMVYLQKENIIDESGMPKERFSAEFPKEGPSILRIQQVVRGDSAAYFCASSATGTYGYTFGSGTRLTVV.

The chain couples TRBV18 to TRBJ2-5; D is ambiguous. This CDR3 spans 12 amino acids. Germline CDR1 is KGHSH and CDR2 is LQKENI. V was shortened by 3 bases and J by 4 bases, with 6 bases between the two germline ends. The CDR3 is CASSPTLETQYF. In nucleotides, the CDR3 is TGTGCCAGCTCACCGACTTTAGAGACCCAGTACTTC.

This rearrangement joins TRBV7-9 to TRBJ2-5, with unresolved D. CDR3 size: 16 residues. V lost 1 base to trimming and J lost 5 bases, with 17 bases between them. Germline V gene data show CDR1 as SEHNR and CDR2 as FQNEAQ (reference sequence). The CDR3 nucleotides read TGTGCCAGCAGCTTAGGGATTGACCACCCGCGGGAGACCCAGTACTTC. Translating it yields CASSLGIDHPRETQYF.

The rearrangement joins TRBV27 to TRBJ1-1; D is possibly TRBD1 (6 bases). The V gene lost 8 bases and the J gene lost 1 base, with 11 bases spanning the gap. This CDR3 has 13 residues. Germline-derived CDR1 and CDR2 are MNHEY and SMNVEV (reference sequence). The CDR3 sequence is CASGYRENTEAFF. CDR3 DNA: TGTGCCAGCGGATACAGGGAGAACACTGAAGCTTTCTTT.

V and J are TRBV9 and TRBJ2-7; 10 bases map to TRBD2. Germline V lookup: CDR1 SGDLS, CDR2 YYNGEE. The CDR3 has 15 residues. Trimming removed 0 bases from V and 7 bases from J; junction bases left unmatched: 7. As DNA, the CDR3 is TGTGCCAGCAGCGTAGATGGTAGCGGGAGGAAAGAGCAGTACTTC. This codes for CASSVDGSGRKEQYF.

This rearrangement joins TRBV9 to TRBJ2-2, with unresolved D. Trimming took 0 bases from V and 2 from J, leaving 5 bases between them. The CDR3 totals 14 residues. The germline V gene encodes CDR1 SGDLS and CDR2 YYNGEE. The CDR3 region has the DNA TGTGCCAGCAGCGTAGACACTAACACCGGGGAGCTGTTTTTT. The encoded protein is CASSVDTNTGELFF.

The rearrangement links TRBV7-3 to TRBJ1-1, with D possibly TRBD1 on 5 matching bases. Between the trimmed V and J ends, which lost 2 bases and 4 bases, there was a span of 11 bases. Germline values: CDR1 SGHTA, CDR2 FQGTGA. This CDR3 has 14 amino acids. CDR3: CASSLQGAGTEAFF. CDR3 bases: TGTGCCAGCAGCTTACAGGGCGCGGGCACTGAAGCTTTCTTT. Based on the CDR3 plus reference TRBV7-3 and TRBJ1-1, the full variable domain is GAGVSQTPSNKVTEKGKYVELRCDPISGHTALYWYRQSLGQGPEFLIYFQGTGAADDSGLPNDRFFAVRPEGSVSTLKIQRTERGDSAVYLCASSLQGAGTEAFFGQGTRLTVV.

The chain employs TRBV2 and TRBJ2-1, with 8 nucleotides matching TRBD2. CDR1 SNHLY and CDR2 FYNNEI come from the germline V gene. V lost 7 bases, J lost 9 bases, and 23 bases stayed unmatched. The CDR3 runs to 18 residues. The CDR3 coding sequence is TGTGCCAGCATTCGGGCGGGGGGAGTTCAGGGCTCCCTCGGTGAGCAGTTCTTC. As protein: CASIRAGGVQGSLGEQFF. Together with reference TRBV2 and TRBJ2-1, the CDR3 gives the full variable domain: EPEVTQTPSHQVTQMGQEVILRCVPISNHLYFYWYRQILGQKVEFLVSFYNNEISEKSEIFDDQFSVERPDGSNFTLKIRSTKLEDSAMYFCASIRAGGVQGSLGEQFFGPGTRLTVL.

This chain joins TRBV5-1 and TRBJ1-2; D unclear. Germline V gene data show CDR1 as SGHRS and CDR2 as YFSETQ. The CDR3 length is 14 residues. Deletions cut 1 base from V and 2 bases from J, with 9 bases between. CDR3 DNA: TGCGCCAGCAGCTTGACCACAGAGAACTATGGCTACACCTTC. It yields the protein CASSLTTENYGYTF.